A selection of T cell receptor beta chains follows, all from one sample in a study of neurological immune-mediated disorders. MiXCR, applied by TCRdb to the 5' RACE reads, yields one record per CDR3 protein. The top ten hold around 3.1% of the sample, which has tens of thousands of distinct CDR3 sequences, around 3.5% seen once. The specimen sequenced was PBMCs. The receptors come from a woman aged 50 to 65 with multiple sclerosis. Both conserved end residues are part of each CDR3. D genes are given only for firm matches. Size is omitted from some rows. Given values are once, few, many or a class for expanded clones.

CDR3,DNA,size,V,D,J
CSARATGVDTEAFF,TGCAGTGCTAGAGCGACAGGGGTTGACACTGAAGCTTTCTTT,many,TRBV20-1,TRBD1,TRBJ1-1
CASLSGYSGNTIYF,TGTGCCAGCTTGTCGGGGTACTCTGGAAACACCATATATTTT,many,TRBV2,-,TRBJ1-3
CASSQRGQGYGYTF,TGTGCCAGCAGCCAACGGGGACAGGGCTATGGCTACACCTTC,many,TRBV7-2,TRBD1,TRBJ1-2
CASSRREWSTDTQYF,TGTGCCAGCAGCCGCCGGGAATGGAGCACAGATACGCAGTATTTT,many,TRBV3-1,-,TRBJ2-3
CASSVAGGSNSNQPQHF,TGTGCCAGCAGTGTCGCGGGGGGGTCCAATAGCAATCAGCCCCAGCATTTT,many,TRBV27,-,TRBJ1-5
CASSLLGDGNTIYF,TGCGCCAGCAGCTTGTTGGGGGATGGAAACACCATATATTTT,many,TRBV5-1,-,TRBJ1-3
CASSYFGGAEYF,TGTGCCAGCAGTTATTTTGGGGGCGCTGAGTACTTC,many,TRBV6-2/TRBV6-3,-,TRBJ2-7
CASSLEGTGGSDTQYF,TGTGCCAGCAGCTTGGAAGGGACAGGGGGGTCAGATACGCAGTATTTT,many,TRBV5-5,TRBD1,TRBJ2-3
CASSPRGTDTEQYF,TGTGCCAGCTCACCCCGCGGGACAGATACCGAGCAGTACTTC,many,TRBV18,-,TRBJ2-7
CASSYSGNGYTF,TGTGCCAGCAGTTACTCGGGGAATGGCTACACCTTC,many,TRBV6-5,-,TRBJ1-2
CASSVGRGGRETQYF,TGTGCCAGCAGCGTAGGGCGGGGGGGCCGTGAGACCCAGTACTTC,many,TRBV9,TRBD2,TRBJ2-5
CSAQLAEVDTQYF,TGCAGTGCCCAACTAGCGGAGGTGGATACGCAGTATTTT,many,TRBV20-1,TRBD2,TRBJ2-3
CSARERDTEAFF,TGCAGTGCTAGAGAGAGGGACACTGAAGCTTTCTTT,medium-sized,TRBV20-1,-,TRBJ1-1
CASWNSYEQYF,TGTGCCAGTTGGAACTCCTACGAGCAGTACTTC,many,TRBV6-2/TRBV6-3,-,TRBJ2-7
CASSYSTQGATGELFF,TGTGCCAGCAGTTACTCGACACAAGGGGCCACCGGGGAGCTGTTTTTT,many,TRBV6-5,-,TRBJ2-2
CSARVLAQYF,TGCAGTGCTAGAGTTCTAGCGCAGTACTTC,-,TRBV20-1,-,TRBJ2-7
CASRPGTGRFYEQYF,TGTGCCAGCAGACCTGGGACAGGGCGGTTCTACGAGCAGTACTTC,many,TRBV6-5,TRBD1,TRBJ2-7
CASSLASDRLALEQYF,TGCGCCAGCAGCTTGGCGTCGGACAGACTCGCTTTGGAGCAGTACTTC,many,TRBV5-1,-,TRBJ2-7
CASSQAPGTGADTQYF,TGCGCCAGCAGCCAAGCCCCCGGGACAGGGGCAGATACGCAGTATTTT,-,TRBV4-3,TRBD1,TRBJ2-3
CASSSFGGGPTDTQYF,TGCGCCAGCAGCTCATTCGGGGGGGGGCCTACAGATACGCAGTATTTT,many,TRBV5-1,TRBD2,TRBJ2-3
CSARDRALVGEKLFF,TGCAGTGCTAGAGACCGGGCCCTCGTGGGTGAAAAACTGTTTTTT,many,TRBV20-1,-,TRBJ1-4
CASSVQGINEQYF,TGTGCCAGCAGCGTTCAGGGGATCAACGAGCAGTACTTC,-,TRBV7-2,-,TRBJ2-7
CASSTGTANTEAFF,TGCGCCAGCAGCACCGGGACGGCGAACACTGAAGCTTTCTTT,many,TRBV5-1,-,TRBJ1-1
CSGEPRGGALNTEAFF,TGCAGCGGGGAGCCCCGGGGGGGGGCCTTGAACACTGAAGCTTTCTTT,many,TRBV29-1,-,TRBJ1-1
CASSFASGYTF,TGTGCCAGCAGTTTCGCTAGTGGCTACACCTTC,many,TRBV12-3/TRBV12-4,-,TRBJ1-2
CASRDPADVGNTIYF,TGTGCCAGCAGAGACCCGGCGGACGTCGGAAACACCATATATTTT,many,TRBV9,-,TRBJ1-3
CSATNRTGGGYGYTF,TGCAGTGCTACTAACCGGACAGGGGGAGGCTATGGCTACACCTTC,many,TRBV20-1,TRBD1,TRBJ1-2
CASRTDSSGANVLTF,TGTGCCAGCAGAACGGACAGCTCTGGGGCCAACGTCCTGACTTTC,many,TRBV6-5,-,TRBJ2-6
CASSLRADTHTF,TGTGCCAGCAGCTTGAGAGCGGACACACACACCTTC,many,TRBV7-9,-,TRBJ1-2
CASSFDGTGDEAFF,TGTGCCAGCAGCTTTGACGGGACAGGAGATGAAGCTTTCTTT,many,TRBV5-6,TRBD1,TRBJ1-1
CSARIASGGADTQYF,TGCAGTGCTAGAATTGCCAGCGGGGGGGCAGATACGCAGTATTTT,many,TRBV20-1,TRBD2,TRBJ2-3
CASRFYNEQFF,TGTGCCAGCAGGTTCTACAATGAGCAGTTCTTC,many,TRBV5-6,-,TRBJ2-1
CASSPTGRNYEQYF,TGTGCCAGCAGTCCGACAGGGCGTAACTACGAGCAGTACTTC,many,TRBV27,TRBD1,TRBJ2-7
CARETGNTGELFF,TGTGCCAGAGAGACTGGAAACACCGGGGAGCTGTTTTTT,few,TRBV7-9,-,TRBJ2-2
CAITGQMNSPLHF,TGTGCCATCACCGGACAGATGAATTCACCCCTCCACTTT,many,TRBV10-3,-,TRBJ1-6
CASSGEPLNTEAFF,TGCGCCAGCTCCGGTGAGCCCTTGAACACTGAAGCTTTCTTT,many,TRBV5-1,-,TRBJ1-1
CASSPQGANTEAFF,TGTGCCAGCAGCCCCCAGGGGGCGAACACTGAAGCTTTCTTT,few,TRBV14,TRBD1,TRBJ1-1
CSAREGPGNEQFF,TGCAGTGCTAGGGAGGGACCCGGCAATGAGCAGTTCTTC,many,TRBV20-1,-,TRBJ2-1
CASSLAPRGENEQFF,TGCGCCAGCAGCTTGGCACCCCGAGGCGAAAATGAGCAGTTCTTC,many,TRBV5-1,-,TRBJ2-1
CASSQDSHYGYTF,TGTGCCAGCAGCCAGGACAGCCACTATGGCTACACCTTC,many,TRBV12-3/TRBV12-4,-,TRBJ1-2
CSVEVQGKGGYTF,TGCAGCGTTGAGGTCCAGGGGAAGGGTGGCTACACCTTC,many,TRBV29-1,-,TRBJ1-2
CASSKARQGSLHEQYF,TGTGCCAGCAGCAAAGCGCGGCAGGGATCACTCCACGAGCAGTACTTC,many,TRBV21-1,-,TRBJ2-7
CASSFPGPGYEQYF,TGTGCCAGCAGCTTCCCCGGGCCTGGCTACGAGCAGTACTTC,many,TRBV7-2,-,TRBJ2-7
CTSKLGTMNTEAFF,TGTACCAGCAAACTGGGGACCATGAACACTGAAGCTTTCTTT,many,TRBV6-1,-,TRBJ1-1
CSASSTSGGETQYF,TGCAGTGCTAGCTCCACTAGCGGGGGGGAGACCCAGTACTTC,many,TRBV20-1,TRBD2,TRBJ2-5
CASSWGLAGTGELFF,TGCGCCAGCAGCTGGGGACTAGCGGGGACCGGGGAGCTGTTTTTT,-,TRBV5-1,TRBD2,TRBJ2-2
CSARDRVSSGNTIYF,TGCAGTGCTAGAGATCGTGTTAGCTCTGGAAACACCATATATTTT,few,TRBV20-1,-,TRBJ1-3
CASSQRTNSPLHF,TGTGCCAGCAGCCAAAGGACCAATTCACCCCTCCACTTT,many,TRBV3-1,-,TRBJ1-6
CASTTAGRDYGYTF,TGTGCCAGCACCACGGCGGGGCGCGACTATGGCTACACCTTC,many,TRBV7-3,-,TRBJ1-2
CAISRGWETQYF,TGTGCCATCAGCCGTGGGTGGGAGACCCAGTACTTC,many,TRBV10-3,-,TRBJ2-5
CSATPGGYNEQFF,TGCAGTGCTACCCCCGGGGGGTACAATGAGCAGTTCTTC,many,TRBV20-1,TRBD2,TRBJ2-1
CASSSVTGSAKNIQYF,TGCGCCAGCAGCTCTGTGACAGGGTCGGCCAAAAACATTCAGTACTTC,many,TRBV5-1,TRBD1,TRBJ2-4
CSVIPLQGSGTEAFF,TGCAGCGTCATCCCCCTACAGGGGTCGGGCACTGAAGCTTTCTTT,many,TRBV29-1,TRBD1,TRBJ1-1
CATSRDTRGRAFF,TGTGCCACCAGCAGAGATACCCGGGGACGAGCTTTCTTT,many,TRBV15,-,TRBJ1-1
CASSDLKETQYF,TGTGCCAGCAGCGATTTAAAGGAGACCCAGTACTTC,few,TRBV9,-,TRBJ2-5